Only a few counts were recorded for the clone carrying this T cell receptor beta chain. Germline CDR1 SGHTA, CDR2 FQGTGA. There are 15 residues in the CDR3. Trimming cost V 1 base and J 2 bases; bases outside gene matches: 3. The data were taken from a study of blood T cells in healthy people across ages. PCR was performed a second time for roughly 6 to 12 cycles using a sample-barcoded 5' primer and a J-beta primer mix. TCRdb independently ran MiXCR on the 5' RACE reads; one entry per CDR3 protein. This table has around 1,900,000 distinct CDR3 sequences, roughly two fifths appearing once. The source is a human donor in good health. The chain combines TRBV7-3 with TRBJ2-3; 7 nucleotides line up with TRBD1. The source material was blood. This chain's CDR3 is CASSLNDRVTDTQYF. The CDR3 nucleotides are TGTGCCAGCAGCTTAAACGACAGGGTCACAGATACGCAGTATTTT.